This TCR beta chain comes out of a study of cytomegalovirus exposure and HLA in healthy donors. Whole-study context: Genotyping showed 75% to 90% of 398 donors falling in the Caucasian-associated ancestry cluster.

A word on this clone: The antigen remains undetermined.

The PCR employed 60 Vbeta primers together with 13 Jbeta primers. The assay was immunoSEQ multiplex PCR, and TCRdb's table has in-frame clones only and misses some. The data contain 200,000 or so clones, over 65% of them singletons. CDR3 length equals 15 residues. CDR1 and CDR2 from the germline V gene are SEHNR and FQNEAQ (reference sequence). Between the trimmed V and J ends, which lost 1 base and 4 bases, there was a span of 13 bases. Study-level findings and limits: It was about 180 TCR beta chains that were listed as cytomegalovirus-associated.

Sequencing was carried out using PBMCs. The sequence derives from a woman between 50 and 59 years old in good health and CMV-seropositive. The chain couples TRBV7-9 to TRBJ1-1, with D maybe TRBD1 (5 bases). CDR3 DNA sequence: TGTGCCAGCAGCTTAGAGGAGGGGAGGATCACTGAAGCTTTCTTT. It codes for CASSLEEGRITEAFF.